The 25 T cell receptor beta chains below were found in one sample sequenced in a study of STAT3 mutations in large granular lymphocyte leukemia. General observations from the study: Every T-LGLL patient had at least one immunodominant TCRbeta clonotype.

No cognate antigen is known for these TCRs. Profiling relied on immunoSEQ multiplex PCR, and the TCRdb table lists in-frame clones only, not all of them. The data show about 1,600 clones, 85% to 90% seen once. Source material: peripheral blood mononuclear cells. These receptors were obtained from a woman in her forties with T-cell large granular lymphocyte leukemia. Some clones in this sample may be carry-over from other donors' samples.

The rearrangement uses TRBV4-1 and TRBJ2-3; TRBD2 is a possible D gene (5 bases). The V and J ends lost 4 bases and 0 bases respectively, with 11 bases between them. The CDR3 totals 15 residues. Germline V gene lookup returns CDR1 MGHRA and CDR2 YSYEKL. This CDR3 is CASSPWESSTDTQYF. CDR3 nucleotides: TGCGCCAGCAGCCCGTGGGAGTCTAGCACAGATACGCAGTATTTT.

This rearrangement joins TRBV7-2 to TRBJ2-7; 7 nucleotides agree with TRBD1. In germline, CDR1 is SGHTA, CDR2 FQGNSA. The length of the CDR3 is 16 residues. Trimming took 6 bases from V and 2 from J; bases not matched to a gene: 13. The CDR3 region is CASSSQPSGGTYEQYF. CDR3 bases: TGTGCCAGCAGTTCTCAGCCTTCAGGGGGAACCTACGAGCAGTACTTC.

The chain carries TRBV7-9 and TRBJ1-2; TRBD1 is a possible D gene (6 bases). Trimming stripped 5 bases from V and 8 bases from J, with 21 bases between. CDR1 and CDR2 (germline): SEHNR, FQNEAQ (reference sequence). The CDR3 extends over 15 amino acids. Here the CDR3 reads CASSTNQGPLWGYTF. CDR3 nucleotides: TGTGCCAGCAGCACTAACCAGGGGCCCCTATGGGGCTACACCTTC. The variable domain in full, completed from reference TRBV7-9 and TRBJ1-2, reads DTGVSQNPRHKITKRGQNVTFRCDPISEHNRLYWYRQTLGQGPEFLTYFQNEAQLEKSRLLSDRFSAERPKGSFSTLEIQRTEQGDSAMYLCASSTNQGPLWGYTFGSGTRLTVV.

This clone was detected only once. This chain joins TRBV29-1 and TRBJ2-5, with a tentative D call TRBD1 (5 bases). Germline V gene data show CDR1 as SQVTM and CDR2 as ANQGSEA. V was trimmed by 4 bases and J by 2 bases, leaving 8 bases between them. This CDR3 comprises 12 residues. The CDR3 sequence: CSVVQGQETQYF. The CDR3 DNA follows: TGCAGCGTTGTCCAGGGACAAGAGACCCAGTACTTC.

This clone was counted a single time. The V and J genes are TRBV27 and TRBJ2-7; 11 nucleotides align to TRBD1. CDR3 length: 16 residues. From germline, CDR1 is MNHEY and CDR2 SMNVEV (reference sequence). The V segment lost 3 bases and the J segment 5 bases; nucleotides outside the gene matches: 9. The CDR3 protein is CASSFTGTGGWDEQYF. CDR3 DNA sequence: TGTGCCAGCAGTTTTACAGGGACAGGGGGGTGGGACGAGCAGTACTTC.

The chain uses TRBV5-1 and TRBJ1-1; 9 bases fit TRBD1. J lost 1 base, V lost 0 bases, and 7 bases had no gene match. The CDR3 contains 17 residues. Germline CDR1 and CDR2: SGHRS and YFSETQ. The CDR3 spells CASSLEGQGLRNTEAFF. In nucleotides, the CDR3 is TGCGCCAGCAGCTTGGAAGGACAGGGGCTGAGGAACACTGAAGCTTTCTTT.

This rearrangement joins TRBV18 to TRBJ2-5; 7 bases are shared with TRBD2. Germline CDR1 reads KGHSH; CDR2 reads LQKENI. CDR3 length: 15 amino acids. V trimming: 6 bases; J trimming: 2 bases; junction bases outside the gene matches: 9. The CDR3 bases are TGTGCCAGCTCCCGCGGGGGAGGAGCTCAAGAGACCCAGTACTTC. It encodes CASSRGGGAQETQYF.

The chain uses TRBV30 and TRBJ1-5; the match to TRBD1 covers 9 bases. V lost 5 bases and J lost 6; bases outside the gene matches: 14. Germline assignment: CDR1 GTSNPN and CDR2 SVGIG (reference sequence). This CDR3 comprises 16 residues. This CDR3 is CAWSVTGTGLSQPQHF. The CDR3 DNA is TGTGCCTGGTCTGTAACCGGGACAGGGTTAAGTCAGCCCCAGCATTTT.

The V call is TRBV7-9, the J call TRBJ2-7; D is ambiguous. CDR3 length: 16 amino acids. Trimming removed 1 base from V and 8 bases from J, with 21 bases in between. From germline, CDR1 is SEHNR and CDR2 FQNEAQ (reference sequence). CDR3 sequence (DNA): TGTGCCAGCAGCTTAGGGGCTTCACAGAGAAGTAGTAAGCAGTACTTC. Residues: CASSLGASQRSSKQYF.

The CDR3 reads CASSPRDPGTQKETQYF. CDR3 coding DNA: TGTGCCAGCAGCCCCCGAGACCCGGGGACACAAAAAGAGACCCAGTACTTC. The V call is TRBV7-9, the J call TRBJ2-5, with a weak D call TRBD1 (6 bases). V lost 5 bases and J 3 bases, leaving 22 bases between the germline ends. This CDR3 has 17 amino acids. Germline lookup yields CDR1 SEHNR and CDR2 FQNEAQ (reference sequence).

This clone was detected once. The chain recombines TRBV7-9 with TRBJ1-2; D remains ambiguous. V lost 3 bases and J 8 bases, leaving 25 bases between the germline ends. Looked up from germline, CDR1 is SEHNR and CDR2 is FQNEAQ (reference sequence). The CDR3 is made up of 17 amino acids. CDR3 coding DNA: TGTGCCAGCAGCTTTACTCAGAGCGGGGATCGGCCGTACGGCTACACCTTC. Amino acid sequence: CASSFTQSGDRPYGYTF. Full variable domain (outside the CDR3, taken from reference TRBV7-9 and TRBJ1-2): DTGVSQNPRHKITKRGQNVTFRCDPISEHNRLYWYRQTLGQGPEFLTYFQNEAQLEKSRLLSDRFSAERPKGSFSTLEIQRTEQGDSAMYLCASSFTQSGDRPYGYTFGSGTRLTVV.

The V and J genes are TRBV7-9 and TRBJ2-1; D uncertain. CDR1 and CDR2 (germline): SEHNR, FQNEAQ (reference sequence). Deletions cut 0 bases from V and 1 base from J, with 4 bases between. The CDR3 loop spans 14 amino acids. DNA for the CDR3: TGTGCCAGCAGCTTAGCGCTATCCTACAATGAGCAGTTCTTC. Translation: CASSLALSYNEQFF.

The J gene is TRBJ2-1, the V gene TRBV5-4; D is unresolved. The germline gives CDR1 SGHNT, CDR2 YYREEE (reference sequence). The V and J ends lost 0 bases and 5 bases respectively, with 6 bases between them. CDR3 length equals 13 residues. The CDR3 region has the DNA TGTGCCAGCAGCTTGGAACTCAACAATGAGCAGTTCTTC. This codes for CASSLELNNEQFF.

The chain combines TRBV19 with TRBJ2-5, with 10 bases aligning to TRBD1. V dropped 5 bases and J dropped 0; count of bases not matched to a gene: 9. CDR1 is LNHDA, CDR2 SQIVND, per germline (reference sequence). CDR3 length: 17 amino acids. The CDR3: CASSAGTGVQYQETQYF. The CDR3 DNA reads as TGTGCCAGTAGTGCAGGGACAGGGGTCCAGTACCAAGAGACCCAGTACTTC.

Concerning this clone: At one boundary the junction diverges from the germline segment, which might be a read error. The rearrangement joins TRBV5-4 to TRBJ2-7, with TRBD1 as a possible D gene (5 bases). Germline CDR1 and CDR2: SGHNT and YYREEE (reference sequence). This CDR3 region has 15 residues. The CDR3 DNA is TGTGCCAGCAGCCGGCGAGGATCAGGGTCCTCCGAGCAGTACTTC. Translating gives CASSRRGSGSSEQYF.

The chain combines TRBV18 with TRBJ1-3; tentative D call: TRBD1 (6 bases). The germline V gene has CDR1 KGHSH and CDR2 LQKENI. V lost 3 bases, J lost 3 bases, and 12 bases lay in between. The CDR3 has 15 residues. The CDR3 DNA reads TGTGCCAGCTCACCCTCCGCAGGGGATGGAAACACCATATATTTT. This encodes CASSPSAGDGNTIYF.

This chain uses TRBV5-1 with TRBJ1-6; no definite D call. The CDR3 is 14 residues long. The V end was cut by 0 bases, the J end by 6 bases, with 7 bases between. Germline CDR1 is SGHRS and CDR2 is YFSETQ. CDR3 in DNA: TGCGCCAGCAGCTTGGGCAGGACTAATTCACCCCTCCACTTT. Its translation: CASSLGRTNSPLHF.

This chain joins TRBV6-5 and TRBJ2-3; 9 bases match TRBD1. Germline loops: CDR1 MNHEY, CDR2 SVGAGI. CDR3 size: 15 residues. Losses at the gene ends were 0 bases for V and 5 bases for J; bases not matched to a gene: 3. The CDR3 sequence is CASSYSTGGIDTQYF. Written as DNA, the CDR3 is TGTGCCAGCAGTTACTCGACAGGGGGAATAGATACGCAGTATTTT.

The chain links TRBV7-9 to TRBJ2-7; 7 nucleotides line up with TRBD1. Germline values: CDR1 SEHNR, CDR2 FQNEAQ (reference sequence). Trimming cost V 3 bases and J 4 bases; bases outside gene matches: 18. The CDR3 length is 18 residues. The CDR3 nucleotides read TGTGCCAGCAGCTTTATACGATCCACGGGCCCAGGGGGTTACGAGCAGTACTTC. It translates to CASSFIRSTGPGGYEQYF.

The chain is built from TRBV5-1 and TRBJ1-1, with a possible D match to TRBD1 (5 bases). The CDR3 extends over 16 amino acids. The V and J ends lost 4 bases and 3 bases respectively, with 19 bases between them. The germline gives CDR1 SGHRS, CDR2 YFSETQ. The CDR3 DNA sequence: TGCGCCAGCAGCCCGCTGGGGGTTGGAGTGGACACTGAAGCTTTCTTT. Amino acid sequence: CASSPLGVGVDTEAFF.

V is TRBV5-1 and J is TRBJ2-7, with a weak D call TRBD1 (8 bases). Germline CDR1 and CDR2: SGHRS and YFSETQ. V dropped 4 bases and J dropped 1 base, with 21 bases sitting between them. The CDR3 totals 17 residues. The chain's CDR3 is CASSIGQGGFRSYEQYF. In DNA form, the CDR3 reads TGCGCCAGCAGCATAGGACAGGGAGGGTTTAGGTCCTACGAGCAGTACTTC.

This rearrangement joins TRBV4-3 to TRBJ2-7; D is uncertain. The CDR3 is made up of 17 amino acids. The V and J ends lost 0 bases and 0 bases respectively, with 15 bases between them. In germline, CDR1 is LGHNA, CDR2 YSLEER. The CDR3 coding sequence is TGCGCCAGCAGCCAAGATTCGAGAAGACCCTACTCCTACGAGCAGTACTTC. Its protein product is CASSQDSRRPYSYEQYF.

This chain connects TRBV5-4 to TRBJ1-2; 7 bases map to TRBD1. With V trimmed by 3 bases and J by 0 bases, 8 bases remained unmatched. The CDR3 runs 16 residues. Germline CDR1 reads SGHNT; CDR2 reads YYREEE (reference sequence). Written as DNA, the CDR3 is TGTGCCAGCAGCTCGCGACAGGGCATGACTAACTATGGCTACACCTTC. This sequence encodes CASSSRQGMTNYGYTF. The entire variable domain, with the rest obtained from reference TRBV5-4 and TRBJ1-2, is as follows: ETGVTQSPTHLIKTRGQQVTLRCSSQSGHNTVSWYQQALGQGPQFIFQYYREEENGRGNFPPRFSGLQFPNYSSELNVNALELDDSALYLCASSSRQGMTNYGYTFGSGTRLTVV.

V gene TRBV18 combines with J gene TRBJ1-5, with D tentatively TRBD1 (6 bases). Germline loops: CDR1 KGHSH, CDR2 LQKENI. The CDR3 runs 16 residues. Trimming removed 4 bases from V and 0 bases from J, with 13 bases in between. The CDR3 region is CASSLGTPLSNQPQHF. The CDR3 nucleotides are TGTGCCAGCTCACTCGGGACACCCCTTAGCAATCAGCCCCAGCATTTT.

The chain carries TRBV4-2 and TRBJ2-7; no reliable D call. CDR1 is LGHNA and CDR2 is YNFKEQ in the germline V gene. The V gene lost 4 bases and the J gene lost 0 bases, with 10 bases spanning the gap. The CDR3 is 14 residues long. The CDR3 spells CASSPRRSSYEQYF. CDR3 in DNA: TGTGCCAGCAGCCCCCGACGGAGCTCCTACGAGCAGTACTTC.